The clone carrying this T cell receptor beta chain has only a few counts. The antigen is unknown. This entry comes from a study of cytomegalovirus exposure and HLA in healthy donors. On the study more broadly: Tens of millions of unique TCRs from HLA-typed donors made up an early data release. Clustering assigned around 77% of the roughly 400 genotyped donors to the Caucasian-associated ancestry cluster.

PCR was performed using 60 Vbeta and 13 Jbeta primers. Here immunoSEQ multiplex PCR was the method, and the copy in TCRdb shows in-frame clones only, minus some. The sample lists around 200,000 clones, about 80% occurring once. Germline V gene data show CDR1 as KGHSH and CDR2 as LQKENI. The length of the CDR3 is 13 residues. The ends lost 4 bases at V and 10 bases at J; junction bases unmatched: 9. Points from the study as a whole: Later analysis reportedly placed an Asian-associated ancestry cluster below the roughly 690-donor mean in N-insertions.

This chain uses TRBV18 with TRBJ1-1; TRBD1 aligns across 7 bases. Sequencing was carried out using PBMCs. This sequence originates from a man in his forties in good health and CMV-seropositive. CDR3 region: CASSLQGVGTAFF. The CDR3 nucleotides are TGTGCCAGCTCACTCCAGGGGGTCGGTACAGCTTTCTTT.